The next 2 T cell receptor beta chains were all read from a single sample in a study of T cells in narcolepsy. Only in-frame clones appear in the TCRdb table, and some are missing; sequencing was by immunoSEQ multiplex PCR. The table has around 13,000 clones, less than 90% seen once. The sample consisted of CD45RA- memory CD4+ T cells from PBMCs. These receptors were taken from a human donor with narcolepsy.

V gene TRBV2 combines with J gene TRBJ2-2; D may be TRBD1 (5 bases). The V end was cut by 7 bases, the J end by 4 bases, with 16 bases between. The CDR3 consists of 15 residues. Germline V gene sequence: CDR1 SNHLY, CDR2 FYNNEI. The CDR3 coding sequence is TGTGCCAGCAAGGGGTTAGTGGTAGGCACCGGGGAGCTGTTTTTT. The encoded protein is CASKGLVVGTGELFF.

The genes are TRBV5-6 and TRBJ2-7, with TRBD2 matching over 9 bases. The CDR3 is made up of 18 amino acids. The V segment lost 0 bases and the J segment 2 bases; nucleotides outside the gene matches: 12. The V gene's germline CDR1 is SGHDT and CDR2 YYEEEE. CDR3 sequence: CASSLVASGTSKTYEQYF. In DNA form, the CDR3 reads TGTGCCAGCAGCTTGGTAGCTAGCGGGACCTCGAAGACCTACGAGCAGTACTTC.